These 16 T cell receptor beta chains were sequenced from one sample in a study of blood T cell repertoires in COVID-19. Profiling relied on immunoSEQ multiplex PCR, and the TCRdb table lists in-frame clones only, not all of them. The data contain approximately 250,000 clones, 80% to 95% of them seen just once; the ten biggest clones take up around 2.8%. The sequencing input was PBMCs or T cells enriched from blood (not recorded which). These receptors came from a middle-aged man who had been exposed to COVID-19.

The CDR3 DNA reads TGTGCCAGCTCACGACTGGGGAGGGACTTGAACACTGAAGCTTTCTTT. Its protein is CASSRLGRDLNTEAFF. The chain links TRBV18 to TRBJ1-1, with D perhaps TRBD1 (5 bases). The CDR3 runs to 16 residues. The V gene's germline CDR1 is KGHSH and CDR2 LQKENI. Trimming pared 4 bases from V and 0 bases from J, leaving 15 bases between. The whole variable domain, filled in from reference TRBV18 and TRBJ1-1, reads NAGVMQNPRHLVRRRGQEARLRCSPMKGHSHVYWYRQLPEEGLKFMVYLQKENIIDESGMPKERFSAEFPKEGPSILRIQQVVRGDSAAYFCASSRLGRDLNTEAFFGQGTRLTVV.

The chain is built from TRBV7-9 and TRBJ2-3; 7 nucleotides match TRBD1. The ends lost 5 bases at V and 2 bases at J; junction bases unmatched: 16. Germline CDR1 and CDR2: SEHNR and FQNEAQ (reference sequence). The length of the CDR3 is 18 residues. Here the CDR3 DNA reads TGTGCCAGCAGCACACGAAGGTATGACAGGGTGATCACAGATACGCAGTATTTT. Translation gives CASSTRRYDRVITDTQYF.

CDR3 sequence: CAGGDAWRRWEAFF. The CDR3 nucleotides read TGTGCCGGCGGGGACGCTTGGCGCCGTTGGGAAGCTTTCTTT. The V call is TRBV30, the J call TRBJ1-1, with a possible D match to TRBD1 (5 bases). The V end was cut by 8 bases, the J end by 8 bases, with 24 bases between. Germline V gene lookup returns CDR1 GTSNPN and CDR2 SVGIG (reference sequence). This CDR3 comprises 14 residues.

The chain employs TRBV27 and TRBJ1-1, with 7 bases identical to TRBD1. Looked up from germline, CDR1 is MNHEY and CDR2 is SMNVEV (reference sequence). The CDR3 has 15 amino acids. After removal of 6 bases from V and 1 base from J, the junction contained 8 bases not matched to a gene. As DNA, the CDR3 is TGTGCCAGCAGCACCTACCGGGACAGGAACACTGAAGCTTTCTTT. Translation: CASSTYRDRNTEAFF.

CDR3 loop: CASSILQGNEKLFF. The DNA of the CDR3 is TGTGCCAGTAGTATATTACAGGGAAATGAAAAACTGTTTTTT. V is TRBV19 and J is TRBJ1-4; maybe TRBD1 (6 bases). Looked up from germline, CDR1 is LNHDA and CDR2 is SQIVND (reference sequence). V shed 2 bases and J shed 5 bases, with 9 bases lying between them. The CDR3 is 14 amino acids.

The chain carries TRBV7-9 and TRBJ2-2, with TRBD1 identical over 10 bases. The CDR3 contains 16 residues. The ends lost 6 bases at V and 3 bases at J; junction bases unmatched: 7. The V gene's germline CDR1 is SEHNR and CDR2 FQNEAQ (reference sequence). Here the CDR3 reads CASRLAGTGDTGELFF. The CDR3 coding sequence is TGTGCCAGCAGACTAGCCGGGACAGGGGACACCGGGGAGCTGTTTTTT.

The V call is TRBV6-5, the J call TRBJ2-7, with 9 bases identical to TRBD2. The CDR3 covers 15 residues. Germline loops: CDR1 MNHEY, CDR2 SVGAGI. V shed 5 bases, J shed 3 bases, and the junction held 8 bases outside the gene matches. The CDR3 here is CASSPTSGSLYEQYF. CDR3 DNA sequence: TGTGCCAGCAGTCCGACTAGCGGATCCCTCTACGAGCAGTACTTC.

The chain couples TRBV28 to TRBJ1-6; 7 positions match TRBD1. V was pared by 6 bases and J by 10 bases, with 9 bases of the junction left unmatched. Germline V lookup: CDR1 MDHEN, CDR2 SYDVKM. This CDR3 has 14 amino acids. As DNA, the CDR3 is TGTGCCAGCAGGGTACAGGGGAAGGTCTCACCCCTCCACTTT. Translated, it gives CASRVQGKVSPLHF. The complete variable domain, with remaining parts taken from reference TRBV28 and TRBJ1-6, reads DVKVTQSSRYLVKRTGEKVFLECVQDMDHENMFWYRQDPGLGLRLIYFSYDVKMKEKGDIPEGYSVSREKKERFSLILESASTNQTSMYLCASRVQGKVSPLHFGNGTRLTVT.

V is TRBV6-5 and J is TRBJ1-2, with D uncertain. This CDR3 has 12 residues. V was cut by 2 bases and J by 5 bases, with 6 bases left in between. Germline assignment: CDR1 MNHEY and CDR2 SVGAGI. The CDR3 here is CASSYSGYGYTF. The CDR3 nucleotides are TGTGCCAGCAGTTACAGCGGTTATGGCTACACCTTC.

The J gene is TRBJ2-2, the V gene TRBV29-1; 11 bases are shared with TRBD1. V gave up 7 bases and J gave up 5 bases; unmatched junction bases: 12. Germline V gene sequence: CDR1 SQVTM, CDR2 ANQGSEA. CDR3 length equals 16 residues. Here the CDR3 reads CSAPGQGQGVTGELFF. CDR3 nucleotide sequence: TGCAGCGCCCCGGGGCAGGGACAGGGGGTGACCGGGGAGCTGTTTTTT.

The J gene is TRBJ1-2, the V gene TRBV7-9, with 9 bases fitting TRBD1. CDR1 and CDR2 (germline): SEHNR, FQNEAQ (reference sequence). Trimming removed 5 bases from V and 7 bases from J; junction bases left unmatched: 8. This CDR3 is 14 amino acids long. The CDR3 bases are TGTGCCAGCAGCCTCGACAGGGGGGAGAGTGGCTACACCTTC. Translated, it gives CASSLDRGESGYTF.

The chain employs TRBV30 and TRBJ1-6, with D uncertain. V was trimmed by 3 bases and J by 13 bases, leaving 37 bases between them. CDR1 and CDR2 (germline): GTSNPN, SVGIG (reference sequence). The CDR3 sequence is 20 residues long. DNA of the CDR3: TGTGCCTGGAGACCGTACCGAGAGGGCACAAAGATACCTCGCCGAGGGCCCCTCCACTTT. This gives the protein CAWRPYREGTKIPRRGPLHF.

This chain joins TRBV18 and TRBJ1-4, with D unclear. The CDR3 extends over 14 amino acids. Trimming took 6 bases from V and 6 from J, leaving 14 bases between them. Germline V CDR1 and CDR2: KGHSH, LQKENI. CDR3 DNA: TGTGCCAGCTCTCAGTTTAATAACGATGAAAAACTGTTTTTT. Its protein is CASSQFNNDEKLFF.

The rearrangement joins TRBV10-3 to TRBJ1-2, with 8 bases aligning to TRBD1. The CDR3 extends over 14 amino acids. Germline loops: CDR1 ENHRY, CDR2 SYGVKD. J gave up 7 bases and V 4 bases, and 8 bases lay outside the gene matches. This CDR3 reads CAISGLTGAAGYTF. CDR3 coding DNA: TGTGCCATCAGTGGCTTGACAGGGGCGGCTGGCTACACCTTC.

The chain recombines TRBV28 with TRBJ2-1, with D maybe TRBD1 (6 bases). CDR1 is MDHEN, CDR2 SYDVKM, per germline. The CDR3 covers 16 residues. Trimming removed 6 bases from V and 2 bases from J, with 17 bases in between. The CDR3 loop reads CASSRNRVAPYNEQFF. The CDR3 nucleotides are TGTGCCAGCAGCAGAAACAGGGTGGCACCCTACAATGAGCAGTTCTTC.

Here the CDR3 DNA reads TGTGCTAGTGGTTTGGACCCTCGACTAGCGGCCTACGAGCAGTACTTC. Its translation is CASGLDPRLAAYEQYF. The chain employs TRBV12-5 and TRBJ2-7; TRBD2 matches at 9 bases. CDR1 and CDR2 from the germline V gene are LGHNT and FRNRAP. The CDR3 is made up of 16 amino acids. The V gene end was trimmed by 1 base and the J gene end by 2 bases; junction bases not matched to a gene: 6.